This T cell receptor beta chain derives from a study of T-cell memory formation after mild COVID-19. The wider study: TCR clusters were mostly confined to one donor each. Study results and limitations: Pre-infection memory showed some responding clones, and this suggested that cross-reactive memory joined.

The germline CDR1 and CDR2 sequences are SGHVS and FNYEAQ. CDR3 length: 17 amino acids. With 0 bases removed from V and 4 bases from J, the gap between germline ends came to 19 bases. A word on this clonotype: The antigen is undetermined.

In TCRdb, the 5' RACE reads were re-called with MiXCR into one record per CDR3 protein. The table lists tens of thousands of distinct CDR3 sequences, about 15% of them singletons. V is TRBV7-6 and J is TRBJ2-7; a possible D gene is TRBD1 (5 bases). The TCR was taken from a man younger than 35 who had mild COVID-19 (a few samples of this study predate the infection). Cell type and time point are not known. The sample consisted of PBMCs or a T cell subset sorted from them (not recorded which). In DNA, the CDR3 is TGTGCCAGCAGCTTAGCTCCCGGTGGCAGGGTCGGGTACGAGCAGTACTTC. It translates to CASSLAPGGRVGYEQYF.